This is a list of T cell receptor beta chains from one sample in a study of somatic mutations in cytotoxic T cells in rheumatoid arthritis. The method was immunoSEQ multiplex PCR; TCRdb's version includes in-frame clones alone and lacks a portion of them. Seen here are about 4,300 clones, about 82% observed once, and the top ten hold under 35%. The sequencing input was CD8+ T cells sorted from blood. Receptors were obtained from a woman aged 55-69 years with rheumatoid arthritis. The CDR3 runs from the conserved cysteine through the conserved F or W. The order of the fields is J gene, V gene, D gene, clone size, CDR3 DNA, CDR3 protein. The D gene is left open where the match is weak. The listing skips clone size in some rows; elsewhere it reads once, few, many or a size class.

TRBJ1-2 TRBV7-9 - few TGTGCCAGCAGCTCAGGGGATGATGGCTACACCTTC CASSSGDDGYTF
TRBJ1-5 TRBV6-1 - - TGTGCCAGCAGTGAAGCGCTAGGGGAAGTGCAGCCCCAGCATTTT CASSEALGEVQPQHF
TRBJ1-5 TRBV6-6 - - TGTGCCAGCAGTTACGGGCAGAGCAATCAGCCCCAGCATTTT CASSYGQSNQPQHF
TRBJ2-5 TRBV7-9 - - TGTGCCAGCAGGCTACAGGGTGCCCAAGAGACCCAGTACTTC CASRLQGAQETQYF
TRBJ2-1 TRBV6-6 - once TGTGCCAGCCAAGCGGCCAATGAGCAGTTCTTC CASQAANEQFF
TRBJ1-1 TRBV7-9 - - TGTGCCAGCAGCTTAGCCGCACAGGGAGACACTGAAGCTTTCTTT CASSLAAQGDTEAFF
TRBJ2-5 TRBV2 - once TGTGCCAGCAGCGTAACTATTGTATTCCAACAAGAGACCCAGTACTTC CASSVTIVFQQETQYF
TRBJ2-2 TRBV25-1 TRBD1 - TGTGCCAGCAGTGGGGACAGGGAGGCCGGGGAGCTGTTTTTT CASSGDREAGELFF
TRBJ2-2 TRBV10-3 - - TGTGCCATCAGCGAACTGCCCGATCGGGTGAACACCGGGGAGCTGTTTTTT CAISELPDRVNTGELFF
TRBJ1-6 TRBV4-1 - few TGCGCCAGCAGCCAAGGGCTTAATTCACCCCTCCACTTT CASSQGLNSPLHF
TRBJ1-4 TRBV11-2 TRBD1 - TGTGCCAGCAGCCCGGGACAGGGGGCTAGGTACGAAAAACTGTTTTTT CASSPGQGARYEKLFF
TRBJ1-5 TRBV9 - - TGTGCCAGCAGCCTCGGAGGGCCCAATCAGCCCCAGCATTTT CASSLGGPNQPQHF
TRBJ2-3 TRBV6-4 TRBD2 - TGTGCCAGCAGTGACTCAGGCGGGGGGAGCACAGATACGCAGTATTTT CASSDSGGGSTDTQYF
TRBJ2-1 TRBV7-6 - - TGTGCCAGCAGCTTTAAACAGGGTATCCATGAGCAGTTCTTC CASSFKQGIHEQFF
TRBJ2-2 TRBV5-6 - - TGTGCCAGCAGCTTGACTCTAGCCGGGGAGCTGTTTTTT CASSLTLAGELFF
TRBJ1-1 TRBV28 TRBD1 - TGTGCCAGCAGCTCGCCTCAGGGGGCATTTGGGATGAACACTGAAGCTTTCTTT CASSSPQGAFGMNTEAFF
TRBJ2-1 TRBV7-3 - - TGTGCCAGCAGCGCGACCGGGACTTCCTACAATGAGCAGTTCTTC CASSATGTSYNEQFF
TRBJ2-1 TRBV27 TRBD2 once TGTGCCGTGGCGCCGCGGGGGGGCCCGAATGAGCAGTTCTTC CAVAPRGGPNEQFF
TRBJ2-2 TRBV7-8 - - TGTGCCAGCAGCCCCCAGCAGGGGTCCGGGGAGCTGTTTTTT CASSPQQGSGELFF
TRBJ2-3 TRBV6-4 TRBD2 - TGTGCCAGCAGCCGGTCAGGCGGGGGGGGCACGGATACGCAGTATTTT CASSRSGGGGTDTQYF
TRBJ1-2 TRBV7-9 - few TGTGCCAGCAGCTTAGGACCCGGGGGCTATGGCTACACCTTC CASSLGPGGYGYTF
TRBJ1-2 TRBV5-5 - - TGTGCCAGCAGCTTGGATCCGGACACCTATGGCTACACCTTC CASSLDPDTYGYTF
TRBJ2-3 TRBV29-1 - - TGCAGCGTTGAGACTCAGGGTGCAGATACGCAGTATTTT CSVETQGADTQYF
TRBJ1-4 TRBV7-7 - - TGTGCTAGCAGCGTTAGGAGTTCGTACAGAGGGCTTATGAATGAAAAACTGTTTTTT CASSVRSSYRGLMNEKLFF
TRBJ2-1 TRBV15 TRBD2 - TGTGCCACCAGCGGAGTAGCGGGGGACTCCAATGAGCAGTTCTTC CATSGVAGDSNEQFF
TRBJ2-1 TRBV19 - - TGTGCCACGGAGGGGGCCGAGCAGTTCTTC CATEGAEQFF
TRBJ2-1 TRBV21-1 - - TGTGCCAGCAGCAACTTCGAGCGGGGGGGCCTAGGCAAACGGAGGGACAATGAGCAGTTCTTC CASSNFERGGLGKRRDNEQFF
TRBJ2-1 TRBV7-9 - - TGTGCCAGCAGCTTAGGACTGCACTCCTACAATGAGCAGTTCTTC CASSLGLHSYNEQFF
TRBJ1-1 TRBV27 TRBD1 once TGTGCCAGCAGCCCCTGGGGGACAGAGACTGATGAAGCTTTCTTT CASSPWGTETDEAFF
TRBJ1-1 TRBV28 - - TGTGCGACGTCCCACCCGCGGATGAACACTGAAGCTTTCTTT CATSHPRMNTEAFF
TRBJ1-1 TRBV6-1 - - TGTGCCAGCAGTGCATTTACTGAAGCTTTCTTT CASSAFTEAFF